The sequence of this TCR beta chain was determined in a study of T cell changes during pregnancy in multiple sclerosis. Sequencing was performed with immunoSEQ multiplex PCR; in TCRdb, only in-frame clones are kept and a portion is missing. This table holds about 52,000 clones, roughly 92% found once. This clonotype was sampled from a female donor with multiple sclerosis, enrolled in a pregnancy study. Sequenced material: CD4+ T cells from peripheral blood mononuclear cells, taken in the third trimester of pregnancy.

CDR3 sequence reads: CATSRDGDRGDTGELFF. The CDR3 region has the DNA TGTGCCACCAGCAGAGATGGGGACAGGGGGGACACCGGGGAGCTGTTTTTT. This chain connects TRBV15 to TRBJ2-2; TRBD1 matches at 11 bases. The V and J ends lost 0 bases and 3 bases, in that order; junction bases with no gene match: 3. Germline values: CDR1 LNHNV, CDR2 YYDKDF (reference sequence). The CDR3 extends over 17 amino acids.